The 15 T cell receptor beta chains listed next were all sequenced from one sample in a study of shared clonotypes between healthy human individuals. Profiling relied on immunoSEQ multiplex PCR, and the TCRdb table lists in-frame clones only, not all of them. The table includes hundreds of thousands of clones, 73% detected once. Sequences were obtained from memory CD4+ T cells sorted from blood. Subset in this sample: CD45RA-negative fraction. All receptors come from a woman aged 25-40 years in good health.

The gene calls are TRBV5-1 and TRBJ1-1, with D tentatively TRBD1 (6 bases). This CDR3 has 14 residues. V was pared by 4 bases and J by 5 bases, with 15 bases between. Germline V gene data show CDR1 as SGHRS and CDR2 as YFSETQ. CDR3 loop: CASSLTGTETEAFF. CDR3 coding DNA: TGCGCCAGCAGCCTAACAGGGACGGAGACTGAAGCTTTCTTT. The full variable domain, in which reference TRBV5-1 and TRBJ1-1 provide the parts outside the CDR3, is KAGVTQTPRYLIKTRGQQVTLSCSPISGHRSVSWYQQTPGQGLQFLFEYFSETQRNKGNFPGRFSGRQFSNSRSEMNVSTLELGDSALYLCASSLTGTETEAFFGQGTRLTVV.

The DNA of the CDR3 is TGTGCCAGCAGCTTAGGTCGGGGCTTACAGTCACCCCTCCACTTT. As protein: CASSLGRGLQSPLHF. This chain connects TRBV13 to TRBJ1-6, with D perhaps TRBD1 (5 bases). Germline V lookup: CDR1 PRHDT, CDR2 FYEKMQ (reference sequence). The V end was cut by 0 bases, the J end by 10 bases, with 13 bases between. This CDR3 has 15 amino acids.

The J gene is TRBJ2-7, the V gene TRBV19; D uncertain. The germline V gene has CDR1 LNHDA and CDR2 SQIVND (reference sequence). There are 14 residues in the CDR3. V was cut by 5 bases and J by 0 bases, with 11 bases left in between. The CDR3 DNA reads TGTGCCAGTAGTGACACCTTCAGCTCCTACGAGCAGTACTTC. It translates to CASSDTFSSYEQYF.

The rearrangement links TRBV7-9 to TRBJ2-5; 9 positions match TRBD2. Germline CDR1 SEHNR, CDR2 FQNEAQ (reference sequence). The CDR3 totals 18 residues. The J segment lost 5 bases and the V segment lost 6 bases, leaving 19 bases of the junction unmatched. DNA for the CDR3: TGTGCCAGCAGTCAACGTAAGGGGGCTAGCGGGACTCGGGAGACCCAGTACTTC. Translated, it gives CASSQRKGASGTRETQYF.

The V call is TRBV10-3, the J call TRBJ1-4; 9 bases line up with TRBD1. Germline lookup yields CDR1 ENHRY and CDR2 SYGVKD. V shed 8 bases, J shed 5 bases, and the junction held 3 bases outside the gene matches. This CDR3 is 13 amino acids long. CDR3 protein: CAISDRGNEKLFF. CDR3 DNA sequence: TGTGCCATCTCTGACAGGGGGAATGAAAAACTGTTTTTT.

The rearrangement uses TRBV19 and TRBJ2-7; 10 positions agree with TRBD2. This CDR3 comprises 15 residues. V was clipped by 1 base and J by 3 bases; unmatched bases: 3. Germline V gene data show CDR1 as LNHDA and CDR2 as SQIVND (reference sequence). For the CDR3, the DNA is TGTGCCAGTAGTATAGGTTCTAGCGGGAGCTACGAGCAGTACTTC. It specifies CASSIGSSGSYEQYF.

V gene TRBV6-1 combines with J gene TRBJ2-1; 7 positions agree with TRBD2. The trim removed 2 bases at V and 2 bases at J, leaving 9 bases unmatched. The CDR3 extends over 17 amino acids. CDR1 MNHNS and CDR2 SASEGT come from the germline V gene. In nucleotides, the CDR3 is TGTGCCAGCAGTGAACGAGGCCTAGCGGAAACCTACAATGAGCAGTTCTTC. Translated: CASSERGLAETYNEQFF.

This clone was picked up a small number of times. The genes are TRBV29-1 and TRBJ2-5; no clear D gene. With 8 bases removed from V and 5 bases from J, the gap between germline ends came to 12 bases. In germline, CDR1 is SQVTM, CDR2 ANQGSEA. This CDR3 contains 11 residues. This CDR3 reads CSSQLVETQYF. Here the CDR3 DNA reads TGCAGCAGCCAATTGGTGGAGACCCAGTACTTC.

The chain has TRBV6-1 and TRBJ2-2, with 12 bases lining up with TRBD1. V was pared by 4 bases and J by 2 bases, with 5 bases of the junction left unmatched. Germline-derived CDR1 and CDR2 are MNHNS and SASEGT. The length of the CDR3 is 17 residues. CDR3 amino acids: CASSAGTGGPNTGELFF. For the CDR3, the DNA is TGTGCCAGCAGTGCCGGGACAGGGGGCCCCAACACCGGGGAGCTGTTTTTT.

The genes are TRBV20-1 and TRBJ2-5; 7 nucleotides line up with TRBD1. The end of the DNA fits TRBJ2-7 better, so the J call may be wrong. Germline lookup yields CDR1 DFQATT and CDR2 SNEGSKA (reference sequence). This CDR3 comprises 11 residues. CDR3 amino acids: CSATGPGEQYF. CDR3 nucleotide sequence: TGCAGTGCGACAGGGCCGGGCGAGCAGTACTTC.

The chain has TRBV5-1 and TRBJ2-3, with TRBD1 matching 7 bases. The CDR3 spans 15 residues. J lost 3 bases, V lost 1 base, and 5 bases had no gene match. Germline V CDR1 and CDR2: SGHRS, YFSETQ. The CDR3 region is CASSLIQGVTDTQYF. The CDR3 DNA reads TGCGCCAGCAGCTTGATTCAGGGGGTGACAGATACGCAGTATTTT.

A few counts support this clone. The CDR3 region is CASSMGIFYEQYF. The CDR3 nucleotides are TGTGCCAGTAGTATGGGGATATTCTACGAGCAGTACTTC. The chain links TRBV19 to TRBJ2-7; D gene uncertain. The CDR3 is 13 residues long. V lost 3 bases and J lost 3, with 9 bases in between. Germline CDR1 LNHDA, CDR2 SQIVND (reference sequence).

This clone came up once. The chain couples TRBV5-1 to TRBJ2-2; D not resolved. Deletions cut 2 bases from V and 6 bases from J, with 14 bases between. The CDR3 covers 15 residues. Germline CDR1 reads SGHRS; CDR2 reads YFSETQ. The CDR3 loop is CASSFLGIQSGELFF. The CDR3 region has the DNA TGCGCCAGCAGCTTTTTAGGGATTCAGTCCGGGGAGCTGTTTTTT.

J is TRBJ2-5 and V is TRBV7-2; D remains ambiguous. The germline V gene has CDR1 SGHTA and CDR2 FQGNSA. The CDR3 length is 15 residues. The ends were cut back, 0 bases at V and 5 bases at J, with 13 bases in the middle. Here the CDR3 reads CASSLAPLDGETQYF. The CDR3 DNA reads TGTGCCAGCAGCTTAGCCCCATTAGACGGGGAGACCCAGTACTTC. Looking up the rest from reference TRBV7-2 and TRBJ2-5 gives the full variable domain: GAGVSQSPSNKVTEKGKDVELRCDPISGHTALYWYRQSLGQGLEFLIYFQGNSAPDKSGLPSDRFSAERTGGSVSTLTIQRTQQEDSAVYLCASSLAPLDGETQYFGPGTRLLVL.

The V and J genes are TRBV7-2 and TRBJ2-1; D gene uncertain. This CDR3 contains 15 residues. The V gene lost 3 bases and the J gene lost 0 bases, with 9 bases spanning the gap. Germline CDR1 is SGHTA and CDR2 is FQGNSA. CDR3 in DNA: TGTGCCAGCAGCTTTAGTGCACTCTCCTACAATGAGCAGTTCTTC. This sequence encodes CASSFSALSYNEQFF. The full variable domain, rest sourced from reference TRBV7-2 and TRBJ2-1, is GAGVSQSPSNKVTEKGKDVELRCDPISGHTALYWYRQSLGQGLEFLIYFQGNSAPDKSGLPSDRFSAERTGGSVSTLTIQRTQQEDSAVYLCASSFSALSYNEQFFGPGTRLTVL.